This note documents a single T cell receptor beta chain sequence. Which antigen it targets is not known. No base quality values were provided; no much bigger clone lies one nucleotide off. TCR CDR3 regions were amplified from genomic DNA by multiplex PCR using the deep immunoSEQ assay. For each cell subset, the extracted genomic DNA was distributed evenly across all wells of several immunoSEQ 96-well plates, and each plate served as one replicate. For sorted subsets, each replicate PCR was loaded with roughly 0.2 ug genomic DNA, equivalent to some 27,000 T cell genomes. The purified libraries were quantified using a Qubit 3.0 fluorometer, sized with a Bioanalyzer 2100, and then quantified again using the KAPA Library Quantification kit. Every immunoSEQ 96-well plate was sequenced on a dedicated single-read 150-cycle Illumina NextSeq 550 flow cell. The original methods were these. Because the immunoSEQ output included only junctional sequences and no quality scores, the filtering could not be the same as the filtering used for full-length reads. To assign V/J genes and CDR3, sequences were annotated against IMGT germline references using PyIR, a Python wrapper for IgBLAST v1.9. Any read was removed if the V/J assignment was weak (E-value above 1e-6), the CDR3 was missing, or the read contained stop codons, out-of-frame junctions, or ambiguous translated residues. V3J clonotypes were defined as sequences sharing the same inferred V gene, J gene, and CDR3 amino acid sequence. Percentage overlap between repertoires was computed as shared unique clonotypes divided by the size of the smaller repertoire. RTK rarefaction, the Chao1 estimator, and Recon v2.1 estimates of unobserved clonotypes were used to assess repertoire richness. Generation probabilities were computed with OLGA for all TCRbeta clonotypes obtained by the gDNA method from a few donors. Not all clones reach the TCRdb copy of this immuneACCESS table, which keeps in-frame sequences only. Checked studies attribute under half of the gap to unresolved V genes and leave the rest unexplained. The DNA was the basis for D and trimming; V, J and clone size are from that table. This sample holds 500,000 to 700,000 clones; around 95% were observed only once. The top ten hold about 0.11% of the sample.

This entry belongs to a study of shared clonotypes between healthy human individuals (dated by TCRdb to about 2020). Regarding the study in general: Three men and a couple of women, aged 18 to 49 years, made up the cohort. Each donor's leukapheresis produced roughly between roughly 0.85 and 9.5 billion PBMCs. Libraries were prepared and TCR repertoires were sequenced by different laboratories using diverse techniques, in order to increase sequencing depth and limit assay-specific biases. Per donor, three plates each were used for CD4 naive and CD4 memory, two for CD8 naive, and one for CD8 memory. To estimate repertoire size and how much clonotypes are shared between individuals, the study performed deep sequencing of blood TCR repertoires from a few healthy adults. Overall study results and their limits: Compared with non-shared clonotypes, the clonotypes found in all four sorted-subset donors had higher generation probabilities. Naive subsets generally had larger estimated clonotype richness than memory subsets did. Rarefaction of sorted-subset datasets indicated incomplete sequencing despite the large sequencing depth. Based on pairwise subsampling, the degree of clonotype sharing among donors was expected to be affected by sequencing depth. The small number of donors limited the genetic and exposure-history diversity represented. Only blood was sampled, and tissue TCR repertoires likely differ from those in blood. When several donors were compared, the shared fraction of clonotypes was about 5.5% for naive CD4, over 3% for naive CD8, 2% to 2.5% for memory CD4, and under 0.5% for memory CD8.

CD8 naive samples were obtained by positive selection for CCR7 among CD45RO-negative cells, yielding a CD45RA+CCR7+ population from which TemRA cells were excluded. The donors were healthy, HIV-negative adults who had no recently reported acute infections or vaccinations. All donors were Caucasian adults living in Nashville, Tennessee, USA. After blood collection by leukapheresis, PBMCs were isolated using Ficoll-Histopaque density gradient centrifugation and then cryopreserved in the vapor phase of liquid nitrogen. Purity and quantity of every magnetically sorted T cell population were checked by analytical flow cytometry. From each sorted fraction, genomic DNA was isolated and quantified by UV absorbance on a Nanodrop 2000c. For this chain, trimming is 3 bases at the V end and 3 bases at the J end, and the number of junction bases without a gene match is 14. Per the germline V gene, MDHEN is the CDR1 and SYDVKM is the CDR2. From cysteine to phenylalanine, the CDR3 is 18 amino acids long. Only CDR3 DNA is held: 54 bases, read in frame from base 1.

The rearranged chain carries TRBV28 and TRBJ2-7, with TRBD2 matching 10 junction bases. Sample: naive CD8+ T cells sorted from blood. This specimen's cell subset or site label, interpreted: CD45RA+CCR7+. This TCR derives from a woman in her twenties or thirties in good health. The CDR3: CASSLSVRGTSANYEQYF. Here is the DNA: TGTGCCAGCAGTTTGAGTGTGAGGGGGACTAGCGCCAACTACGAGCAGTACTTC.